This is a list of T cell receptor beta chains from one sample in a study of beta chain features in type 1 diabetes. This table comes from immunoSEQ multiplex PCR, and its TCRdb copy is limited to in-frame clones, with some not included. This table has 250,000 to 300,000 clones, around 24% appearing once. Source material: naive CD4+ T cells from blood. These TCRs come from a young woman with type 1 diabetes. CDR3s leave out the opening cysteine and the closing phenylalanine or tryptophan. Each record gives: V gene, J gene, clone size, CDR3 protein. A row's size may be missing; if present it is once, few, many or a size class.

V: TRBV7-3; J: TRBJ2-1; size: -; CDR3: ASSADSGQQF
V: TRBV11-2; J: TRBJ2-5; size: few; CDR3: ASSLVPGQGQETQY
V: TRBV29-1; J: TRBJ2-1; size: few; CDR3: SVGPGTGNYNEQF
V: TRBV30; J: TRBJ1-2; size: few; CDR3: AWSGGDYGYT
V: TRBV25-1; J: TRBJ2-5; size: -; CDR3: ASSTPGLGQETQY
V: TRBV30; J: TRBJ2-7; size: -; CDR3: AWSRQGGIYEQY
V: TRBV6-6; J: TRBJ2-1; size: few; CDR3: ASSPGVYNEQF
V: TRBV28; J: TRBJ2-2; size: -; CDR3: AIYGTGELF
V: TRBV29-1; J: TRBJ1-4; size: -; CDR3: SVERGGDEKLF
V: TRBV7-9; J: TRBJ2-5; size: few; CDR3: AHSVTSGTRETQY
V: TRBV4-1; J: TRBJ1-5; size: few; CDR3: ASSQGGGRTLGQPQH
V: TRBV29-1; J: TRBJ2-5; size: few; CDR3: SVDFLVKETQY
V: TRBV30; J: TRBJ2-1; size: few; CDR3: AWSGDSLYNEQF
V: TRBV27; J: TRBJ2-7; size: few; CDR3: ASSRGTGQSYEQY
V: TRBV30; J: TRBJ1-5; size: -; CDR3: AWSVQGDGNQPQH
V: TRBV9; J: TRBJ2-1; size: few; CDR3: ASSVITGLAYNEQF
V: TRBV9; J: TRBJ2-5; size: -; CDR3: ASSVAGTAQETQY
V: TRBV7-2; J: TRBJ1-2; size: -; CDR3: ASSRGTGGEDGYT
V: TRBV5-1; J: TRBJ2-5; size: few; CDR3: ASSRSGIAETQY
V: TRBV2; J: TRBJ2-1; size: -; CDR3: ASSPSSGSFNEQF
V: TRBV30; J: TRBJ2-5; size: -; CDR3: AWSVREGETQY
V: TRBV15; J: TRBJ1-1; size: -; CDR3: ATSRLGQGNTEAF
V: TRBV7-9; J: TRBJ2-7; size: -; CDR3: ASSSRTSGPYEQY
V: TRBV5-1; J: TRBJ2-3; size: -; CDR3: ASSPVGGDTQY
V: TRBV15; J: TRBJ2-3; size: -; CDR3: ATNSGGSDTQY
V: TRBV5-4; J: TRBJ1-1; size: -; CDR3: ASSLGQGGNTEAF
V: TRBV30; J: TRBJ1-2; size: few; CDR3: AWSPGRGYGYT
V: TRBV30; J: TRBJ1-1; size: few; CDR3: AWSRQADMNTEAF
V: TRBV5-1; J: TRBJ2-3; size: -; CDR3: ASSPSRGATDTQY
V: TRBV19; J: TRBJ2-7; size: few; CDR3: ASSATSGSRDEQY
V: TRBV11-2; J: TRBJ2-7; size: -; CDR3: ASSLGGSQY
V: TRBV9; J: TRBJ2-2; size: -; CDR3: ASSVVSTGGGELF
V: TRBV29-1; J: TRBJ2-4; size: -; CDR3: SVVQWNGSPI
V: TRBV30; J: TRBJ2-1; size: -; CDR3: ASLGTRLYNEQF
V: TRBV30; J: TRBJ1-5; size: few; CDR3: AWKPGGNQPQH
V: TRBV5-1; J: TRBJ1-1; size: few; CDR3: ASSLMGGANTEAF
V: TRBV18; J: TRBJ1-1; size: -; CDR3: ASSFTREWTEAF
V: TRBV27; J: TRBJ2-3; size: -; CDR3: ASSLMGRSYTDTQY
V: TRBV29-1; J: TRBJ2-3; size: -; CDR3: SVNGLAGDLDTQY
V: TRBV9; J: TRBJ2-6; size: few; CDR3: ASTIGQVTSGANVLT
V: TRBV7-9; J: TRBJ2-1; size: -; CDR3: ASSFGGHNEQF
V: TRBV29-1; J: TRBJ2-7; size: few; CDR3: SVKPRGHYEQY
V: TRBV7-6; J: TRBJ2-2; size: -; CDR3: ASSPRTGGDTGELF